The clone carrying this T cell receptor (beta chain) has a count of ten or more. This entry comes from a study of T cells in Graves' hyperthyroidism and ophthalmopathy. Authors of the study amplified TCR beta CDR3 regions from RNA transcripts. Primed by the HTBI set, a first-round RT-PCR was run on the TCR CDR3. TCRdb independently ran MiXCR on the multiplex PCR reads; one entry per CDR3 protein. Here the sample spans 330,000 or so distinct CDR3 sequences, 15% to 20% being singletons. Trimming cost V 1 base and J 6 bases, with 10 bases left between them. The CDR3 runs to 14 residues. Per germline, CDR1 SGHVS and CDR2 FQNEAQ. In making diagnoses, clinical symptoms, serum thyroxine and TRAb, thyroid ultrasound and orbital computed tomography were all used.

This receptor was obtained from a woman aged 40 to 50 with Graves' ophthalmopathy. Sequenced input: blood. The V call is TRBV7-8, the J call TRBJ1-5, with D hard to call. The CDR3 DNA reads TGTGCCAGCAGCTTAGGAGGGCAAGGTCAGCCCCAGCATTTT. Translation gives CASSLGGQGQPQHF.